The sequence of this T cell receptor (beta chain) was determined in a study of blood T cell repertoires in COVID-19. On the study more broadly: Nucleic acid was either cDNA or gDNA, and it came from T cells, B-cell-depleted T cells, or PBMCs.

Produced via immunoSEQ multiplex PCR; TCRdb's table is partial and in-frame only. The sample holds roughly 500,000 clones, 85% to 90% seen once. There are 15 residues in the CDR3. V trimming: 6 bases; J trimming: 3 bases; junction bases outside the gene matches: 11. The germline V gene encodes CDR1 WSHSY and CDR2 SAAADI. This receptor was taken from a man aged 18 to 29 with COVID-19, enrolled during active disease. Sequencing input: peripheral blood. The rearrangement uses TRBV10-2 and TRBJ2-7, with 7 bases lining up with TRBD2. As DNA, the CDR3 is TGCGCCAGCAGGCTCGGGCTAGCGGCCTACTACGAGCAGTACTTC. Encoded protein: CASRLGLAAYYEQYF.